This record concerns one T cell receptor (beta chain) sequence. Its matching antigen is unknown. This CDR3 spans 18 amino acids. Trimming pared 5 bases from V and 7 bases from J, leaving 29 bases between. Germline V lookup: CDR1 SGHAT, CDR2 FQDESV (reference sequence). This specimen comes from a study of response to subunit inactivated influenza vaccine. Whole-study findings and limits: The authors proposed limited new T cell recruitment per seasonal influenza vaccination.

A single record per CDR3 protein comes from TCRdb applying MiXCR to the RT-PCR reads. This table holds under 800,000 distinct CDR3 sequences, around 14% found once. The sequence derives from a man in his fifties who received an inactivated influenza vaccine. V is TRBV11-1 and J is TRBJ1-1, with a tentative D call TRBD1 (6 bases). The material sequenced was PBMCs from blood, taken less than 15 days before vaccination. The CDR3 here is CASSQPTGKGGDPHEAFF. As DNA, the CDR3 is TGTGCCAGCAGCCAACCGACTGGGAAGGGGGGAGATCCCCATGAAGCTTTCTTT.